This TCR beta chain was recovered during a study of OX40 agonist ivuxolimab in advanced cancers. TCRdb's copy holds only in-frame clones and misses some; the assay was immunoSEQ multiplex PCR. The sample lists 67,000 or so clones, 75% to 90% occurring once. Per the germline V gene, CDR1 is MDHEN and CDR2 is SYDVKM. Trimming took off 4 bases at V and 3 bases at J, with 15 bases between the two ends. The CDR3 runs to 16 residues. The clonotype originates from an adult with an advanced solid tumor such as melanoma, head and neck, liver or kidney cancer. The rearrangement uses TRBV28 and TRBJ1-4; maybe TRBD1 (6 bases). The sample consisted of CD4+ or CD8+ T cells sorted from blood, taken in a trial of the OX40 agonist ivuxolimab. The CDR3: CASSSGGAGPNEKLFF. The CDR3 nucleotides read TGTGCCAGCAGTTCGGGGGGCGCGGGACCTAATGAAAAACTGTTTTTT.